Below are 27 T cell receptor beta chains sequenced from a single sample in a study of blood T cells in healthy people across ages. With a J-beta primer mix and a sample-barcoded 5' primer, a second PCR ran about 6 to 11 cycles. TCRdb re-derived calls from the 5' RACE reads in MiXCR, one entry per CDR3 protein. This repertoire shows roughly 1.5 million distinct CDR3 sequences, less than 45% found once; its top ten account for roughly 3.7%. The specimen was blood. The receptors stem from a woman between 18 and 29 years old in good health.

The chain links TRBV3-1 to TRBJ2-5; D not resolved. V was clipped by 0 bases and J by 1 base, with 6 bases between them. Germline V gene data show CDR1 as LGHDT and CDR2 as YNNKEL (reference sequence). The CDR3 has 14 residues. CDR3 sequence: CASSQDRVQETQYF. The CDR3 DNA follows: TGTGCCAGCAGCCAAGATCGAGTCCAAGAGACCCAGTACTTC.

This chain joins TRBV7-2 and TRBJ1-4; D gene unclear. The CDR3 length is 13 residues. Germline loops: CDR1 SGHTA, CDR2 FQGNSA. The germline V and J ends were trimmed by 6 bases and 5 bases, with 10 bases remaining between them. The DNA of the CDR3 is TGTGCCAGCAGTCGGCCAGAAAATGAAAAACTGTTTTTT. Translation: CASSRPENEKLFF.

The DNA of the CDR3 is TGTGCCAGCAGTTACCTGGCAGTCTACGAGCAGTACTTC. Translated, it gives CASSYLAVYEQYF. V usage is TRBV6-2 or TRBV6-3 and J usage is TRBJ2-4; no firm D call. The J call could be wrong; TRBJ2-7 is a better fit for the DNA end. CDR1 and CDR2 (germline): MNHEY, SVGEGT. The CDR3 is made up of 13 amino acids.

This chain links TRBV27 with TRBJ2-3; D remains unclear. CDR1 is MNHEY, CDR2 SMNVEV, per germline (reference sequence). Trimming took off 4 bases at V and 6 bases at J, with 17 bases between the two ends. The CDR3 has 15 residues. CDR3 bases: TGTGCCAGCAGTTCCCGGACGGCAGGAACGGATACGCAGTATTTT. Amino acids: CASSSRTAGTDTQYF.

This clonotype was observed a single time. This CDR3 is CASRNRISGANVLTF. As DNA, the CDR3 is TGTGCCAGCAGAAACAGGATTTCTGGGGCCAACGTCCTGACTTTC. V usage is TRBV2 and J usage is TRBJ2-6; a weak D match, TRBD1 (5 bases). The CDR3 is 15 amino acids. Germline V lookup: CDR1 SNHLY, CDR2 FYNNEI. With 6 bases removed from V and 1 base from J, the gap between germline ends came to 10 bases.

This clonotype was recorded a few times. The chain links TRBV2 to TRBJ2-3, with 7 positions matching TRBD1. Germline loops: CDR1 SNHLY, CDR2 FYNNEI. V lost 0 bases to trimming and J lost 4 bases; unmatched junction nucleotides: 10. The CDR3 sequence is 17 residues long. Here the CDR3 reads CASSEASKTGPSDTQYF. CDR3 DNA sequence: TGTGCCAGCAGTGAAGCGTCCAAGACAGGGCCCTCAGATACGCAGTATTTT.

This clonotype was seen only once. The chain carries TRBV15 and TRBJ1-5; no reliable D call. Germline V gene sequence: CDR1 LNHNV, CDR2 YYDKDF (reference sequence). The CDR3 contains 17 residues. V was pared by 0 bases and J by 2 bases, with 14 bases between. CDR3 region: CATSRDVQRWGNQPQHF. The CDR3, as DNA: TGTGCCACCAGCAGAGATGTACAGCGGTGGGGCAATCAGCCCCAGCATTTT. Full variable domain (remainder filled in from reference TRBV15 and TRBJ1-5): DAMVIQNPRYQVTQFGKPVTLSCSQTLNHNVMYWYQQKSSQAPKLLFHYYDKDFNNEADTPDNFQSRRPNTSFCFLDIRSPGLGDTAMYLCATSRDVQRWGNQPQHFGDGTRLSIL.

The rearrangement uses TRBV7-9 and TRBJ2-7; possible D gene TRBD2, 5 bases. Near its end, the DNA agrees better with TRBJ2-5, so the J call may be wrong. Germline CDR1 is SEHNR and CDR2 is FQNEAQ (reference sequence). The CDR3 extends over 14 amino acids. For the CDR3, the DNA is TGTGCCAGCAGCTTGGATGGAACGGGGAAGACCCAGTACTTC. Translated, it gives CASSLDGTGKTQYF.

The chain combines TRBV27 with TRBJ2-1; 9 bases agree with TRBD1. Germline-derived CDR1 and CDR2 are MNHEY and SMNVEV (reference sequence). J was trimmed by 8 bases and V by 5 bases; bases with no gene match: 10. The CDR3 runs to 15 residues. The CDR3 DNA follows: TGTGCCAGCAGTACCCCGGGACAGGGTATCGATGAGCAGTTCTTC. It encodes CASSTPGQGIDEQFF.

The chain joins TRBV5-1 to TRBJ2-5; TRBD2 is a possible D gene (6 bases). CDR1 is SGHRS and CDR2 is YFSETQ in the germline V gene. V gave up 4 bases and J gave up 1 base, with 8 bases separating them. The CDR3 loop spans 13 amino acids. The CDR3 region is CASSIAVQETQYF. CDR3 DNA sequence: TGCGCCAGCAGCATAGCGGTCCAAGAGACCCAGTACTTC. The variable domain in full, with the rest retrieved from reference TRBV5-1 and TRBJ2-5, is KAGVTQTPRYLIKTRGQQVTLSCSPISGHRSVSWYQQTPGQGLQFLFEYFSETQRNKGNFPGRFSGRQFSNSRSEMNVSTLELGDSALYLCASSIAVQETQYFGPGTRLLVL.

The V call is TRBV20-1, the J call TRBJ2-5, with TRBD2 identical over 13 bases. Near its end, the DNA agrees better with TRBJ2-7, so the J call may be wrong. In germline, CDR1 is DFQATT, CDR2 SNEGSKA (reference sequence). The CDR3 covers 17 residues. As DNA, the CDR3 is TGCAGTGCTAGACCCCCGGGACTAGCGGGAAATGATTACGAGCAGTACTTC. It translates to CSARPPGLAGNDYEQYF.

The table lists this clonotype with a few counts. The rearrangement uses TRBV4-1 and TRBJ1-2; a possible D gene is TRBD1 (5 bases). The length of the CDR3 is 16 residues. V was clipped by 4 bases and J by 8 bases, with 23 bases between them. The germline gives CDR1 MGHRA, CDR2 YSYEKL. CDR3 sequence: CASSPRLTEIAGGYTF. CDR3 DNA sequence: TGCGCCAGCAGCCCCCGTTTGACAGAAATCGCAGGAGGCTACACCTTC.

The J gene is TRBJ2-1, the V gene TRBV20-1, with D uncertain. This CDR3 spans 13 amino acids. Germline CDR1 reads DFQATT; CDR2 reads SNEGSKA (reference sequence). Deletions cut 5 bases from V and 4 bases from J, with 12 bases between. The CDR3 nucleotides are TGCAGTGCTCCAAAGCTGGGGTACAATGAGCAGTTCTTC. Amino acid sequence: CSAPKLGYNEQFF.

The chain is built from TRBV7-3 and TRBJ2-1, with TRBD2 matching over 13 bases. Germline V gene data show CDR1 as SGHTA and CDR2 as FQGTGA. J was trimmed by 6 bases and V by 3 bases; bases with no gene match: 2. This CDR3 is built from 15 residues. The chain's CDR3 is CASSFTSGRANEQFF. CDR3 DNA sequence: TGTGCCAGCAGCTTTACTAGCGGGAGGGCCAATGAGCAGTTCTTC.

CDR3 loop: CASSLSQGYTF. CDR3 nucleotides: TGTGCCAGCAGCTTATCACAGGGCTACACCTTC. The gene calls are TRBV5-6 and TRBJ1-2, with D unresolved. Trimming left V 2 bases short and J 8 bases short, with 7 bases between. In germline, CDR1 is SGHDT, CDR2 YYEEEE. The CDR3 loop spans 11 amino acids.

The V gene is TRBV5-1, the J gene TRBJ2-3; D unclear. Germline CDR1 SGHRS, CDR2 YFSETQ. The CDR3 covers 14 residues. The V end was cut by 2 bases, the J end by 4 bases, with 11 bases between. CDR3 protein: CASSFVGSADTQYF. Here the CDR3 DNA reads TGCGCCAGCAGCTTTGTAGGGTCGGCAGATACGCAGTATTTT.

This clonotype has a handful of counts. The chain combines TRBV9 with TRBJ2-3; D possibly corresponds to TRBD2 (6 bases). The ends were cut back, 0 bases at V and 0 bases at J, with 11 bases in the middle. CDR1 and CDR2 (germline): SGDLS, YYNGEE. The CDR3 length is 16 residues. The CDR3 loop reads CASSVVGGQSTDTQYF. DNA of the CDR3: TGTGCCAGCAGCGTAGTTGGAGGGCAAAGCACAGATACGCAGTATTTT.

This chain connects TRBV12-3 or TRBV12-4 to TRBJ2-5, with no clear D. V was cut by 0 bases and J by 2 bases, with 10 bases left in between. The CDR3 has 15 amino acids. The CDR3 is CASSLAELRQETQYF. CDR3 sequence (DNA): TGTGCCAGCAGTTTAGCAGAACTGAGACAAGAGACCCAGTACTTC.

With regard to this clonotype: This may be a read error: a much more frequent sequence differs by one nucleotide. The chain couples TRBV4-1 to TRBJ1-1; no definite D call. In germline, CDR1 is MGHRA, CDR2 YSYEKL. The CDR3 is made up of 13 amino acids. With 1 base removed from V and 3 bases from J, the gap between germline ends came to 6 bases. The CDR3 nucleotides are TGCGCCAGCAGCCAAGGGGCGGACACTGAAGCTTTCTTT. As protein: CASSQGADTEAFF.

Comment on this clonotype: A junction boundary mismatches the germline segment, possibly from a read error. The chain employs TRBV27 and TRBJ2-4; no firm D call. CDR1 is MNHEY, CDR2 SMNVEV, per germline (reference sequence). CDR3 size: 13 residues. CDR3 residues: CASSVSAKNIQYF. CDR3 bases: TGTGCCAGCAGTGTATCAGCCAAAAACATTCAGTACTTC.

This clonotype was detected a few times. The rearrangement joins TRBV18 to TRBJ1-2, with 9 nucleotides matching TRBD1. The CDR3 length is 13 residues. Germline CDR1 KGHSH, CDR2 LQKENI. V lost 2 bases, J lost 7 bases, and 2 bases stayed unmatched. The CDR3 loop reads CASSPGDRVGYTF. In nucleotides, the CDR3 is TGTGCCAGCTCACCAGGGGACAGGGTTGGCTACACCTTC.

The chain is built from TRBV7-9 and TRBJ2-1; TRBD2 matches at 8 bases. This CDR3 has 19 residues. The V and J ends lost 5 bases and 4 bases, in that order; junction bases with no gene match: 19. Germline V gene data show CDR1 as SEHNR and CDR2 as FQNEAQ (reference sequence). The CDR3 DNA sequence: TGTGCCAGCAGCACCGTCCGGTTGGTAGCGGGGAAGTCTTACAATGAGCAGTTCTTC. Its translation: CASSTVRLVAGKSYNEQFF.

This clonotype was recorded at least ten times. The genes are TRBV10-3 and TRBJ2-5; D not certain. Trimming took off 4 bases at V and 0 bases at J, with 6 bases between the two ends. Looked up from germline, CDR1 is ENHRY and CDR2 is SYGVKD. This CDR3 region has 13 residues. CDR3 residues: CAISASDQETQYF. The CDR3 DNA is TGTGCCATCAGTGCTTCCGACCAAGAGACCCAGTACTTC.

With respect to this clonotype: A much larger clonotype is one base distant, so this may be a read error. The CDR3 bases are TGTGTCAGCTCGGGACTAGCGGGAATTACCTACGAGCAGTACTTC. Protein product: CVSSGLAGITYEQYF. The V gene is TRBV12-3 or TRBV12-4, the J gene TRBJ2-5, with TRBD2 matching 13 bases. The DNA end is a closer match to TRBJ2-7, so the J assignment may be wrong. The CDR3 spans 15 residues.

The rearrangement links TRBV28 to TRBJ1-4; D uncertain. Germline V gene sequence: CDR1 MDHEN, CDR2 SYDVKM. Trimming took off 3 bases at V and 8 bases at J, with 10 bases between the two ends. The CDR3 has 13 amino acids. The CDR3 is CASSFRMGEKLFF. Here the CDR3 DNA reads TGTGCCAGCAGTTTCCGAATGGGCGAAAAACTGTTTTTT.

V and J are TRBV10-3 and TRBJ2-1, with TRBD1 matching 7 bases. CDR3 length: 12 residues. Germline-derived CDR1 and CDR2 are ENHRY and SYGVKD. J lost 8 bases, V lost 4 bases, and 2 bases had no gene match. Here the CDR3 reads CAISGQGYEQFF. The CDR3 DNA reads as TGTGCCATCAGTGGACAGGGCTATGAGCAGTTCTTC.

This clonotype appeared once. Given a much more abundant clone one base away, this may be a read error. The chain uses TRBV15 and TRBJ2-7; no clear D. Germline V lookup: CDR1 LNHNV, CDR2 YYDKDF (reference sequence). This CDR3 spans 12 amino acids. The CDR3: CATSRDTYGQYF. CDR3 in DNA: TGTGCCACCAGCAGAGATACATACGGGCAGTACTTC.